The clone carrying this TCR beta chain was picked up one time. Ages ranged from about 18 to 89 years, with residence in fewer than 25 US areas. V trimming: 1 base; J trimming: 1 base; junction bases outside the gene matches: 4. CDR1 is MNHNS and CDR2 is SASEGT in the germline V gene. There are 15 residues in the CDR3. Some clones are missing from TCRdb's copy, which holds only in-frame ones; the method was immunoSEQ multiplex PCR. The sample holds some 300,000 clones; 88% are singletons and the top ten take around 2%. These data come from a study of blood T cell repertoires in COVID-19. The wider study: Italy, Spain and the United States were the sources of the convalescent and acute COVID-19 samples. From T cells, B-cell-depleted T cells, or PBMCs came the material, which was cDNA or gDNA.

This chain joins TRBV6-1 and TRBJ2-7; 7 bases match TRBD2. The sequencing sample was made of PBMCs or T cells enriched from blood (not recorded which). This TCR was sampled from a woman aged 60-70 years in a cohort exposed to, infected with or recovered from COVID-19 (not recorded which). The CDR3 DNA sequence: TGTGCCAGCAGTGAAGTGCCCGGGAGGTCCTACGAGCAGTACTTC. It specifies CASSEVPGRSYEQYF.